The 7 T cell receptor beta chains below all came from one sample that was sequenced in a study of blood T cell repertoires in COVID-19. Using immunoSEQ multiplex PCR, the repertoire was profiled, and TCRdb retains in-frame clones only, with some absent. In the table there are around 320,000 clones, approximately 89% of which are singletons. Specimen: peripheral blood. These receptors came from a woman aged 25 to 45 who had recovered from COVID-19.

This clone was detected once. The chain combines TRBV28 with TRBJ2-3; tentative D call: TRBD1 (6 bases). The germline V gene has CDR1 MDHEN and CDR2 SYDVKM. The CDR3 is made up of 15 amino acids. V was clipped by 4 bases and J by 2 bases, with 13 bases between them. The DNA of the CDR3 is TGTGCCAGCAGTTCCGAGACAGGCTACACAGATACGCAGTATTTT. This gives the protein CASSSETGYTDTQYF.

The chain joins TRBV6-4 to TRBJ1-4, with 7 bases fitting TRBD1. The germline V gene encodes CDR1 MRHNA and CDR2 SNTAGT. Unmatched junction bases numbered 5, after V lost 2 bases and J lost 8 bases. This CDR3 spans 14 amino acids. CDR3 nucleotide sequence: TGTGCCAGCAGTGACGCAGGGGGTGGAGAAAAACTGTTTTTT. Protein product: CASSDAGGGEKLFF.

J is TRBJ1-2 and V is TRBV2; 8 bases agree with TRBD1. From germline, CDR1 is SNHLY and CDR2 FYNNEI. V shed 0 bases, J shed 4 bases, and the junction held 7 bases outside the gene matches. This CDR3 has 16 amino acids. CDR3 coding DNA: TGTGCCAGCAGTGAAGCGCCGGGACAGGCATCCTATGGCTACACCTTC. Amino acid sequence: CASSEAPGQASYGYTF.

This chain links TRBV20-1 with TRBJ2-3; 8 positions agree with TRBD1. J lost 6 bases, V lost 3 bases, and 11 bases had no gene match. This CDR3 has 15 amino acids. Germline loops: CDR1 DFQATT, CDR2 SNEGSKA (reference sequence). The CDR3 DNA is TGCAGTGCTAGTCCCGGGGCAGGGGGCAAGGATACGCAGTATTTT. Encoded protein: CSASPGAGGKDTQYF.

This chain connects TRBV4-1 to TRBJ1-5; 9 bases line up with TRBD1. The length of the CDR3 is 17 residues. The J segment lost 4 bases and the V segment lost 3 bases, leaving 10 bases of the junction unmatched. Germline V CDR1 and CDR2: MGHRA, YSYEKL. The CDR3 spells CASSQMTRDRANQPQHF. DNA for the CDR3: TGCGCCAGCAGCCAGATGACCCGGGACAGGGCTAATCAGCCCCAGCATTTT.

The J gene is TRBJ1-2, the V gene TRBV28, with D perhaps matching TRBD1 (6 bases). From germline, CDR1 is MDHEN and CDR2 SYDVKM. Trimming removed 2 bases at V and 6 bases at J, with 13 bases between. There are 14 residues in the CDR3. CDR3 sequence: CASSLGGPGDGYTF. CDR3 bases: TGTGCCAGCAGTTTAGGCGGTCCAGGGGATGGCTACACCTTC.

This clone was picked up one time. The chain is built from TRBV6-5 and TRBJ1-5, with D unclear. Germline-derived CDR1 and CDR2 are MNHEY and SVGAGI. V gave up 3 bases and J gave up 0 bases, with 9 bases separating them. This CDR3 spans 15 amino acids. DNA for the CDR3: TGTGCCAGCAGTTATACCACAGATAGCAATCAGCCCCAGCATTTT. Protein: CASSYTTDSNQPQHF.